This TCR beta chain is from a study of T cell changes during pregnancy in multiple sclerosis. The CDR3 length is 11 residues. V lost 10 bases, J lost 5 bases, and 1 base stayed unmatched. CDR1 MNHNS and CDR2 SASEGT come from the germline V gene. Clones were read by immunoSEQ multiplex PCR, and TCRdb kept only the in-frame ones, dropping some. The table has 90,000 to 95,000 clones, about 94% seen once; the top ten hold 2% to 2.5%. Material: peripheral blood, obtained in the third trimester of pregnancy. The sequence was obtained from a female donor with multiple sclerosis, enrolled in a pregnancy study. The chain couples TRBV6-1 to TRBJ2-2; 7 bases align to TRBD2. CDR3 sequence reads: CATGGTGELFF. The CDR3 nucleotides are TGTGCCACCGGGGGGACCGGGGAGCTGTTTTTT.